The T cell receptor beta chain under discussion was sequenced for a study of PD-1 blockade in classical Hodgkin lymphoma. The repertoire was sequenced with immunoSEQ multiplex PCR; TCRdb's copy has only in-frame clones and lacks some. The data contain about 35,000 clones, approximately 90% of them singletons. Trimming left V 0 bases short and J 7 bases short, with 10 bases between. Per germline, CDR1 SGDLS and CDR2 YYNGEE. The CDR3 runs to 14 residues. Time point reported: newly diagnosed, previously untreated cHL patient sample. Magnetic negative selection purified CD4+ T cells from thawed PBMCs. Untreated, newly diagnosed classical Hodgkin lymphoma PBMCs were comparators.

The specimen sequenced was CD4+ T cells from blood. The source is a human donor with classical Hodgkin lymphoma. J is TRBJ2-2 and V is TRBV9, with a possible D match to TRBD2 (6 bases). The CDR3 loop reads CASSVGGTGGELFF. CDR3 DNA: TGTGCCAGCAGCGTAGGAGGGACTGGCGGGGAGCTGTTTTTT.